This T cell receptor (beta chain) was sequenced for a study of human thymus T cells. The data were produced by immunoSEQ multiplex PCR, yet TCRdb's version contains in-frame clones alone and is incomplete. The repertoire has about 60,000 clones, over 85% of them found once; the top ten carry roughly 5.6%. The donor group consisted of healthy Finnish infants who were having corrective surgery for congenital heart defects. Comment on this clone: Its antigen remains unidentified.

The CDR3 covers 13 residues. V gave up 5 bases and J gave up 5 bases, with 11 bases separating them. The germline gives CDR1 SGHVS, CDR2 FNYEAQ. General study points: In thymic and blood repertoires alike, V and J usage looked biased.

The chain uses TRBV7-6 and TRBJ2-3; D is uncertain. Material: blood. The receptor was isolated from a boy in the first two years of life with a congenital heart defect but otherwise immunologically healthy. DNA of the CDR3: TGTGCCAGCAGCCAAACGCTGGGAGATACGCAGTATTTT. This sequence encodes CASSQTLGDTQYF.